These 17 T cell receptor beta chains originate from one sample sequenced in a study of CD8+CD57+ T cells in acquired aplastic anemia. Sequenced patients had shown CD8+CD57+ cell expansion by flow cytometry. Investigators profiled TCR beta VDJ and CDR3 from genomic DNA template. Via MiXCR, TCRdb re-called the reads, giving one row per CDR3 protein. The profile shows 200,000 to 250,000 distinct CDR3 sequences, 65% of them singletons. Sequencing was performed on sorted CD4+, CD8+, or CD8+CD57+ T cells (not recorded which) from PBMCs. The receptor set was obtained from a human donor with aplastic anemia.

This chain connects TRBV2 to TRBJ1-4; D possibly corresponds to TRBD1 (6 bases). The germline V gene has CDR1 SNHLY and CDR2 FYNNEI. V shed 8 bases and J shed 0 bases, with 10 bases lying between them. This CDR3 region has 14 residues. CDR3 coding DNA: TGTGCCAGCCGTACAGGGTCAACTAATGAAAAACTGTTTTTT. It yields the protein CASRTGSTNEKLFF.

This clonotype was counted ten times or more. The chain joins TRBV2 to TRBJ2-1, with 8 bases identical to TRBD2. The germline gives CDR1 SNHLY, CDR2 FYNNEI. The trim removed 8 bases at V and 2 bases at J, leaving 8 bases unmatched. The CDR3 consists of 15 residues. The CDR3 nucleotides read TGTGCCAGCGTAGAAGGACTAGCCACCTACAATGAGCAGTTCTTC. This encodes CASVEGLATYNEQFF.

This chain joins TRBV20-1 and TRBJ1-2; weak D call: TRBD1 (5 bases). This CDR3 has 12 amino acids. Germline CDR1 and CDR2: DFQATT and SNEGSKA (reference sequence). With 1 base removed from V and 7 bases from J, the gap between germline ends came to 10 bases. The CDR3 region is CSARAGEGGYTF. CDR3 DNA: TGCAGTGCTAGAGCGGGGGAGGGTGGCTACACCTTC.

A single count supports this clonotype. The J gene is TRBJ2-1, the V gene TRBV10-3, with a tentative D call TRBD1 (7 bases). This CDR3 contains 13 residues. The germline V gene has CDR1 ENHRY and CDR2 SYGVKD. V was shortened by 7 bases and J by 7 bases, with 14 bases between the two germline ends. CDR3 DNA sequence: TGTGCCATCACCAGGGGGGTAATGAATGAGCAGTTCTTC. The encoded protein is CAITRGVMNEQFF.

The V call is TRBV10-1, the J call TRBJ1-1; D remains unclear. The germline gives CDR1 WNHNN, CDR2 SYGVQD (reference sequence). The CDR3 has 15 amino acids. Trimming removed 2 bases at V and 1 base at J, with 11 bases between. DNA for the CDR3: TGCGCCAGCAGTGAGGAAAGAGGTTGGAACACTGAAGCTTTCTTT. Translating it yields CASSEERGWNTEAFF.

J is TRBJ1-1 and V is TRBV20-1, with D possibly being TRBD1 (5 bases). CDR3 length: 14 amino acids. The germline V gene has CDR1 DFQATT and CDR2 SNEGSKA (reference sequence). Trimming stripped 0 bases from V and 0 bases from J, with 8 bases between. CDR3 DNA: TGCAGTGCTAGAGAGGACACATTGAACACTGAAGCTTTCTTT. Translated, it gives CSAREDTLNTEAFF.

J is TRBJ1-1 and V is TRBV11-1; D gene ambiguous. CDR1 is SGHAT and CDR2 is FQDESV in the germline V gene (reference sequence). The ends were cut back, 4 bases at V and 0 bases at J, with 3 bases in the middle. The CDR3 has 12 amino acids. CDR3 in amino acids: CASSYMNTEAFF. As DNA, the CDR3 is TGTGCCAGCAGCTACATGAACACTGAAGCTTTCTTT. The variable domain in full, with the rest retrieved from reference TRBV11-1 and TRBJ1-1, is EAEVAQSPRYKITEKSQAVAFWCDPISGHATLYWYRQILGQGPELLVQFQDESVVDDSQLPKDRFSAERLKGVDSTLKIQPAELGDSAMYLCASSYMNTEAFFGQGTRLTVV.

The rearrangement joins TRBV15 to TRBJ2-3; D is perhaps TRBD2 (6 bases). The CDR3 totals 13 residues. Germline loops: CDR1 LNHNV, CDR2 YYDKDF (reference sequence). V lost 9 bases and J 5 bases, leaving 15 bases between the germline ends. The CDR3 is CATVSGLKDTQYF. The DNA for the CDR3 is TGTGCCACGGTATCGGGACTCAAAGATACGCAGTATTTT. The complete variable domain, with remaining parts taken from reference TRBV15 and TRBJ2-3, reads DAMVIQNPRYQVTQFGKPVTLSCSQTLNHNVMYWYQQKSSQAPKLLFHYYDKDFNNEADTPDNFQSRRPNTSFCFLDIRSPGLGDTAMYLCATVSGLKDTQYFGPGTRLTVL.

The chain has TRBV5-5 and TRBJ1-4; 9 bases match TRBD1. J gave up 13 bases and V 4 bases, and 5 bases lay outside the gene matches. Germline CDR1 is SGHKS and CDR2 is YYEKEE (reference sequence). This CDR3 comprises 12 residues. In DNA, the CDR3 is TGTGCCAGCAGCCAGAGGACAGGGGCACTGTTTTTT. Protein: CASSQRTGALFF. Filled out from reference TRBV5-5 and TRBJ1-4, the complete variable domain reads DAGVTQSPTHLIKTRGQQVTLRCSPISGHKSVSWYQQVLGQGPQFIFQYYEKEERGRGNFPDRFSARQFPNYSSELNVNALLLGDSALYLCASSQRTGALFFGSGTQLSVL.

This rearrangement joins TRBV7-2 to TRBJ2-2, with D unclear. Germline V gene data show CDR1 as SGHTA and CDR2 as FQGNSA. V gave up 5 bases and J gave up 8 bases, with 6 bases separating them. This CDR3 has 11 amino acids. CDR3 coding DNA: TGTGCCAGCAGCCCATTAGGGGAGCTGTTTTTT. Translating it yields CASSPLGELFF.

Ten or more counts support this clonotype. The chain is built from TRBV12-3 or TRBV12-4 and TRBJ1-5; maybe TRBD1 (6 bases). Trimming removed 4 bases from V and 6 bases from J, with 10 bases in between. The CDR3 extends over 13 amino acids. The CDR3 DNA follows: TGTGCCAGCAGTTCACAGGGAATTCAGCCCCAGCATTTT. It translates to CASSSQGIQPQHF.

The V call is TRBV29-1, the J call TRBJ1-2, with 11 positions matching TRBD1. There are 12 residues in the CDR3. V lost 6 bases, J lost 6 bases, and 3 bases stayed unmatched. The germline gives CDR1 SQVTM, CDR2 ANQGSEA. The CDR3 nucleotides read TGCAGCGTCGGACAGGGGGCGCATGGCTACACCTTC. The encoded protein is CSVGQGAHGYTF. The complete variable domain, with remaining parts taken from reference TRBV29-1 and TRBJ1-2, reads SAVISQKPSRDICQRGTSLTIQCQVDSQVTMMFWYRQQPGQSLTLIATANQGSEATYESGFVIDKFPISRPNLTFSTLTVSNMSPEDSSIYLCSVGQGAHGYTFGSGTRLTVV.

The chain couples TRBV7-3 to TRBJ1-2; D is possibly TRBD1 (6 bases). CDR1 and CDR2 (germline): SGHTA, FQGTGA. The V gene lost 6 bases and the J gene lost 4 bases, with 15 bases spanning the gap. The CDR3 spans 14 residues. CDR3 sequence (DNA): TGTGCCAGCAGAAATATCGACAGGATCTATGGCTACACCTTC. This gives the protein CASRNIDRIYGYTF. Based on the CDR3 plus reference TRBV7-3 and TRBJ1-2, the full variable domain is GAGVSQTPSNKVTEKGKYVELRCDPISGHTALYWYRQSLGQGPEFLIYFQGTGAADDSGLPNDRFFAVRPEGSVSTLKIQRTERGDSAVYLCASRNIDRIYGYTFGSGTRLTVV.

For the CDR3, the DNA is TGTGCCAGCAGTGAAGAGCAAGCGGGAGTGGAGTTCTTC. It translates to CASSEEQAGVEFF. The chain is built from TRBV2 and TRBJ2-1; the match to TRBD2 covers 8 bases. The junction had 7 bases not matched to a gene; V was cut back by 1 base and J by 14 bases. This CDR3 is built from 13 residues. The germline V gene encodes CDR1 SNHLY and CDR2 FYNNEI.

The chain combines TRBV29-1 with TRBJ2-5; a possible D gene is TRBD2 (6 bases). The CDR3 spans 14 residues. Germline CDR1 reads SQVTM; CDR2 reads ANQGSEA. Trimming removed 4 bases from V and 2 bases from J, with 14 bases in between. The CDR3 protein is CSVAWRTTQETQYF. The CDR3 DNA sequence: TGCAGCGTTGCGTGGAGGACTACACAAGAGACCCAGTACTTC.

J is TRBJ2-5 and V is TRBV7-7; D not certain. V gave up 5 bases and J gave up 4 bases, with 17 bases separating them. Germline lookup yields CDR1 SSHAT and CDR2 FNYEAQ (reference sequence). The length of the CDR3 is 15 residues. CDR3 DNA: TGTGCCAGCAGCATGGGCCGGACCGCCCGAGAGACCCAGTACTTC. It codes for CASSMGRTARETQYF.

This clonotype was recorded once. The chain employs TRBV12-3 or TRBV12-4 and TRBJ2-3; TRBD2 agrees at 10 bases. V shed 1 base, J shed 2 bases, and the junction held 9 bases outside the gene matches. This CDR3 is 18 amino acids long. CDR3 loop: CASSLVVAGGAITDTQYF. The CDR3 bases are TGTGCCAGCAGTTTAGTAGTAGCGGGGGGCGCTATCACAGATACGCAGTATTTT.